Described below is a single T cell receptor beta chain sequence and its context. The V end lost 0 bases, the J end lost 7 bases, and 13 bases lay between the germline ends. From germline, CDR1 is SGHRS and CDR2 YFSETQ. There are 14 residues in the CDR3. The data stem from a study of shared clonotypes between healthy human individuals. The protocol was immunoSEQ multiplex PCR, while the TCRdb copy is restricted to in-frame clones and leaves out a portion. The table shows 2 million or so clones, with roughly 95% occurring only once. This clonotype was sampled from a man between 18 and 35 years old in good health. V is TRBV5-1 and J is TRBJ1-2, with D uncertain. Sequences were obtained from naive CD4+ T cells sorted from blood. As for subset: CD45RA+ positively selected. CDR3 protein: CASSLEGGIFGYTF. The CDR3, as DNA: TGCGCCAGCAGCTTGGAGGGAGGGATTTTTGGCTACACCTTC.